The source of this T cell receptor (beta chain) is a study of Graves' ophthalmopathy and Graves' hyperthyroidism. This clonotype was detected many times. The sequenced template was RNA, covering the TCR beta CDR3 region. First-round RT-PCR relied on HTBI primers, and a second-round multiplex PCR came next. TCRdb reprocessed the multiplex PCR reads with MiXCR, giving one entry per CDR3 protein. This sample has about 620,000 distinct CDR3 sequences, with about 24% found just once. The CDR3 covers 15 residues. Trimming removed 2 bases at V and 3 bases at J, with 14 bases between. Per germline, CDR1 MNHEY and CDR2 SMNVEV (reference sequence).

The V gene is TRBV27, the J gene TRBJ2-7, with a weak D call TRBD2 (7 bases). This clonotype was sampled from a woman aged 18 to 35 with stable Graves' hyperthyroidism. Some clones in this sample may be carry-over from other donors' samples. Sequencing was done on a sample of peripheral blood. The DNA for the CDR3 is TGTGCCAGCAGTTTAATCAGGGGCGGGAGCTACGAGCAGTACTTC. Translating it yields CASSLIRGGSYEQYF.